This entry lists 21 T cell receptor beta chains sequenced from one sample in a study of cytomegalovirus exposure and HLA in healthy donors. It was with 60 Vbeta and 13 Jbeta primers that the PCR ran. TCRdb keeps only in-frame clones here, not all; method: immunoSEQ multiplex PCR. Of 90,000 to 110,000 clones detected, approximately 72% appear once; the ten largest clones hold about 2.2%. Sequencing was carried out using PBMCs. Source of these receptors: a man aged 25 to 40 in good health and CMV-seronegative.

V and J are TRBV19 and TRBJ2-7; 9 bases are a match to TRBD1. With V trimmed by 3 bases and J by 3 bases, 6 bases remained unmatched. The CDR3 is 15 residues long. In germline, CDR1 is LNHDA, CDR2 SQIVND (reference sequence). The CDR3, as DNA: TGTGCCAGTAGTATCTTGGGACAGGGCGGCTACGAGCAGTACTTC. Translating it yields CASSILGQGGYEQYF.

The chain links TRBV5-1 to TRBJ1-1; TRBD1 might be the D (5 bases). The CDR3 contains 12 residues. Looked up from germline, CDR1 is SGHRS and CDR2 is YFSETQ. V lost 2 bases to trimming and J lost 3 bases, with 5 bases between them. The CDR3 loop reads CASSLGDTEAFF. The CDR3 bases are TGCGCCAGCAGCTTAGGGGACACTGAAGCTTTCTTT.

CDR3 loop: CASSLGGTLSYNEQFF. The DNA for the CDR3 is TGTGCCAGCAGCTTGGGAGGGACACTGTCCTACAATGAGCAGTTCTTC. J is TRBJ2-1 and V is TRBV5-4; a weak D match, TRBD1 (6 bases). Germline V lookup: CDR1 SGHNT, CDR2 YYREEE (reference sequence). The CDR3 has 16 residues. V was cut by 0 bases and J by 1 base, with 11 bases left in between.

The chain combines TRBV30 with TRBJ1-5, with no clear D. Trimming pared 1 base from V and 3 bases from J, leaving 7 bases between. Per germline, CDR1 GTSNPN and CDR2 SVGIG (reference sequence). CDR3 length: 13 amino acids. The DNA for the CDR3 is TGTGCCTGGAGTGCAGGATTCAATCAGCCCCAGCATTTT. Translating gives CAWSAGFNQPQHF.

The CDR3 sequence: CASSEGGAGDTQYF. As DNA, the CDR3 is TGTGCCAGCAGTGAAGGGGGGGCTGGAGATACGCAGTATTTT. The genes are TRBV25-1 and TRBJ2-3; TRBD2 is a possible D gene (7 bases). Trimming removed 2 bases from V and 5 bases from J, with 11 bases in between. Germline V gene sequence: CDR1 MGHDK, CDR2 SYGVNS. CDR3 length: 14 amino acids. Full variable domain (missing parts from reference TRBV25-1 and TRBJ2-3): EADIYQTPRYLVIGTGKKITLECSQTMGHDKMYWYQQDPGMELHLIHYSYGVNSTEKGDLSSESTVSRIRTEHFPLTLESARPSHTSQYLCASSEGGAGDTQYFGPGTRLTVL.

The chain carries TRBV9 and TRBJ2-1; 11 bases fit TRBD2. Germline assignment: CDR1 SGDLS and CDR2 YYNGEE. The CDR3 has 16 amino acids. After removal of 2 bases from V and 8 bases from J, the junction contained 9 bases not matched to a gene. CDR3 DNA sequence: TGTGCCAGCAGCGTTTCTAGCGGGGGGCGGTTAGATGAGCAGTTCTTC. Protein product: CASSVSSGGRLDEQFF.

CDR3 DNA sequence: TGTGCCAGCAGCTTGACAGGGGATCAGCCCCAGCATTTT. This sequence encodes CASSLTGDQPQHF. The J gene is TRBJ1-5, the V gene TRBV7-9; 8 nucleotides agree with TRBD1. Germline CDR1 is SEHNR and CDR2 is FQNEAQ (reference sequence). V was pared by 3 bases and J by 5 bases, with 0 bases of the junction left unmatched. The CDR3 extends over 13 amino acids.

This chain links TRBV5-1 with TRBJ1-2; 9 nucleotides line up with TRBD1. V gave up 4 bases and J gave up 5 bases; unmatched junction bases: 6. Germline CDR1 SGHRS, CDR2 YFSETQ. The CDR3 extends over 14 amino acids. The DNA of the CDR3 is TGCGCCAGCAGCGTAGCAGACAGGGGGTATGGCTACACCTTC. Protein sequence: CASSVADRGYGYTF.

This chain uses TRBV20-1 with TRBJ1-2; TRBD1 is a possible D gene (5 bases). Germline lookup yields CDR1 DFQATT and CDR2 SNEGSKA (reference sequence). Trimming pared 3 bases from V and 4 bases from J, leaving 6 bases between. The CDR3 covers 11 residues. Here the CDR3 reads CSARTAYGYTF. DNA for the CDR3: TGCAGTGCTAGGACAGCCTATGGCTACACCTTC.

This chain joins TRBV7-3 and TRBJ2-1; D is perhaps TRBD2 (6 bases). With 2 bases removed from V and 7 bases from J, the gap between germline ends came to 12 bases. CDR3 length: 14 residues. Germline V gene sequence: CDR1 SGHTA, CDR2 FQGTGA. The CDR3 spells CASSLVSGGNEQFF. In DNA, the CDR3 is TGTGCCAGCAGCTTAGTGTCTGGAGGGAATGAGCAGTTCTTC.

V is TRBV30 and J is TRBJ1-1, with no clear D. Trimming left V 4 bases short and J 3 bases short, with 9 bases between. This CDR3 region has 12 residues. Germline lookup yields CDR1 GTSNPN and CDR2 SVGIG (reference sequence). CDR3 loop: CAWNSGYTEAFF. DNA for the CDR3: TGTGCCTGGAATTCAGGATACACTGAAGCTTTCTTT.

The genes are TRBV7-9 and TRBJ2-2; TRBD1 might be the D (6 bases). This CDR3 comprises 16 residues. The ends were cut back, 4 bases at V and 3 bases at J, with 15 bases in the middle. In germline, CDR1 is SEHNR, CDR2 FQNEAQ (reference sequence). Here the CDR3 DNA reads TGTGCCAGCAGCTATCCTCAGGGGTTCGACACCGGGGAGCTGTTTTTT. It is translated as CASSYPQGFDTGELFF. Supplemented by reference TRBV7-9 and TRBJ2-2, the full variable domain reads DTGVSQNPRHKITKRGQNVTFRCDPISEHNRLYWYRQTLGQGPEFLTYFQNEAQLEKSRLLSDRFSAERPKGSFSTLEIQRTEQGDSAMYLCASSYPQGFDTGELFFGEGSRLTVL.

The chain recombines TRBV2 with TRBJ2-1; D is possibly TRBD1 (7 bases). This CDR3 contains 15 residues. Trimming cost V 2 bases and J 9 bases, with 17 bases left between them. Germline-derived CDR1 and CDR2 are SNHLY and FYNNEI. The CDR3 loop is CASSELMAGGGEQFF. The DNA of the CDR3 is TGTGCCAGCAGTGAATTGATGGCAGGGGGAGGTGAGCAGTTCTTC.

This clone occurred once. This chain connects TRBV7-9 to TRBJ1-5, with D maybe TRBD1 (6 bases). This CDR3 comprises 17 residues. CDR1 and CDR2 from the germline V gene are SEHNR and FQNEAQ (reference sequence). V was cut by 0 bases and J by 0 bases, with 12 bases left in between. CDR3 DNA sequence: TGTGCCAGCAGCTTAGCGGGGACATCCGATAGCAATCAGCCCCAGCATTTT. As protein: CASSLAGTSDSNQPQHF.

This clone has a single count. The CDR3 reads CASSLFPGGTGRETQYF. The CDR3 DNA is TGCGCCAGCAGCTTGTTCCCAGGTGGGACAGGGAGGGAGACCCAGTACTTC. This rearrangement joins TRBV5-1 to TRBJ2-5; 9 positions agree with TRBD1. This CDR3 has 17 residues. The V gene's germline CDR1 is SGHRS and CDR2 YFSETQ. The V gene end was trimmed by 1 base and the J gene end by 5 bases; junction bases not matched to a gene: 12.

J is TRBJ2-3 and V is TRBV5-1; no definite D call. There are 12 residues in the CDR3. In germline, CDR1 is SGHRS, CDR2 YFSETQ. V was trimmed by 6 bases and J by 6 bases, leaving 11 bases between them. The CDR3, as DNA: TGCGCCAGCATGGGCGCCGCCGATACGCAGTATTTT. Its translation is CASMGAADTQYF. Based on the CDR3 plus reference TRBV5-1 and TRBJ2-3, the full variable domain is KAGVTQTPRYLIKTRGQQVTLSCSPISGHRSVSWYQQTPGQGLQFLFEYFSETQRNKGNFPGRFSGRQFSNSRSEMNVSTLELGDSALYLCASMGAADTQYFGPGTRLTVL.

The chain recombines TRBV4-3 with TRBJ2-5; 8 nucleotides agree with TRBD2. Germline loops: CDR1 LGHNA, CDR2 YSLEER. V lost 0 bases to trimming and J lost 5 bases; unmatched junction nucleotides: 8. The CDR3 is made up of 16 amino acids. The CDR3 nucleotides read TGCGCCAGCAGCCAAGATAGCGGGGCGGCCCGTGAGACCCAGTACTTC. Residues: CASSQDSGAARETQYF.

The rearrangement joins TRBV28 to TRBJ2-1; TRBD1 might be the D (5 bases). The CDR3 totals 15 residues. V was trimmed by 5 bases and J by 5 bases, leaving 16 bases between them. Germline assignment: CDR1 MDHEN and CDR2 SYDVKM. The CDR3 region is CASSPKGAGNNEQFF. In nucleotides, the CDR3 is TGTGCCAGCAGTCCTAAAGGGGCAGGGAACAATGAGCAGTTCTTC.

The chain links TRBV5-1 to TRBJ2-1, with D perhaps TRBD1 (6 bases). The CDR3 sequence is 14 residues long. Germline lookup yields CDR1 SGHRS and CDR2 YFSETQ. Trimming took off 7 bases at V and 7 bases at J, with 18 bases between the two ends. CDR3 sequence (DNA): TGCGCCAGCGCCGGGACAAGGACGGGTAATGAGCAGTTCTTC. This gives the protein CASAGTRTGNEQFF.

V and J are TRBV30 and TRBJ1-1, with D uncertain. Trimming removed 0 bases from V and 1 base from J, with 6 bases in between. Germline V gene sequence: CDR1 GTSNPN, CDR2 SVGIG (reference sequence). The CDR3 sequence is 13 residues long. CDR3 in DNA: TGTGCCTGGAGTGTCTTAGAGAACACTGAAGCTTTCTTT. Protein: CAWSVLENTEAFF.

The chain joins TRBV7-9 to TRBJ2-2; weak D call: TRBD2 (5 bases). This CDR3 region has 16 residues. Trimming removed 2 bases at V and 4 bases at J, with 14 bases between. Per germline, CDR1 SEHNR and CDR2 FQNEAQ (reference sequence). CDR3 nucleotide sequence: TGTGCCAGCAGCTTATCAATGAGGGTGACCACCGGGGAGCTGTTTTTT. As protein: CASSLSMRVTTGELFF.